Listed here are 21 T cell receptor beta chains from one sample, sequenced in a study of human T cells and chemical hapten exposure. As to time point: patch test 3, about 24 weeks after DPC sensitization. The sample's treatment: therapeutic diphenylcyclopropenone sensitization with weekly scalp DPC. TCRdb redid the calling of the RACE reads with MiXCR, one entry per CDR3 protein. The sample shows about 190,000 distinct CDR3 sequences, approximately 24% of them seen only once. Sample: whole blood, taken in connection with sensitization to the hapten diphenylcyclopropenone (DPC). Receptors were obtained from a woman in her 40s with alopecia areata. Some clones in this sample may be carry-over from other donors' samples.

This chain connects TRBV7-6 to TRBJ2-2, with a tentative D call TRBD1 (5 bases). Between the trimmed V and J ends, which lost 0 bases and 1 base, there was a span of 12 bases. Germline loops: CDR1 SGHVS, CDR2 FNYEAQ. The length of the CDR3 is 17 residues. The CDR3 nucleotides are TGTGCCAGCAGCTTAGCACGGCAGGGTAGGAACACCGGGGAGCTGTTTTTT. It codes for CASSLARQGRNTGELFF.

The table lists this clonotype with a count of one. V is TRBV28 and J is TRBJ1-1, with 8 nucleotides matching TRBD1. Germline assignment: CDR1 MDHEN and CDR2 SYDVKM. The CDR3 is made up of 16 amino acids. V shed 5 bases, J shed 4 bases, and the junction held 12 bases outside the gene matches. The CDR3 nucleotides are TGTGCCAGCAGTCCCTCCGTAGGACAGGGAAGCACTGAAGCTTTCTTT. It codes for CASSPSVGQGSTEAFF.

The gene calls are TRBV6-6 and TRBJ2-3; D possibly uses TRBD1 or TRBD2 (6 bases each). With 7 bases removed from V and 6 bases from J, the gap between germline ends came to 14 bases. Germline lookup yields CDR1 MNHNY and CDR2 SVGAGI (reference sequence). The CDR3 length is 13 residues. The CDR3 nucleotides read TGTGCCAGCACCCTCCTGGGGGGCGATACGCAGTATTTT. It codes for CASTLLGGDTQYF.

The rearrangement uses TRBV29-1 and TRBJ2-7; a weak D match, TRBD1 (5 bases). Germline CDR1 is SQVTM and CDR2 is ANQGSEA. Trimming took 6 bases from V and 5 from J, leaving 17 bases between them. The CDR3 is 13 amino acids. Written as DNA, the CDR3 is TGCAGCGTGCACGACAGAAATCCCCACGAGCAGTACTTC. Amino acid sequence: CSVHDRNPHEQYF.

The rearrangement joins TRBV20-1 to TRBJ2-7; TRBD1 agrees at 8 bases. The germline CDR1 and CDR2 sequences are DFQATT and SNEGSKA (reference sequence). V lost 6 bases to trimming and J lost 0 bases; unmatched junction nucleotides: 7. The CDR3 is made up of 14 amino acids. The CDR3 region has the DNA TGCAGTGCCCCGAGGACAGGGAACTCCTACGAGCAGTACTTC. This gives the protein CSAPRTGNSYEQYF.

The rearrangement joins TRBV20-1 to TRBJ2-5; TRBD2 aligns across 8 bases. Germline values: CDR1 DFQATT, CDR2 SNEGSKA (reference sequence). The CDR3 contains 17 residues. Trimming at V came to 0 bases and at J to 5 bases, leaving 14 bases not matched to a gene. The CDR3 nucleotides read TGCAGTGCTAGAGAGACCCGGGGGACTAGAGTCGCGGAGACCCAGTACTTC. Its translation: CSARETRGTRVAETQYF.

The chain couples TRBV12-3 or TRBV12-4 to TRBJ1-3; 8 positions match TRBD1. The junction had 5 bases not matched to a gene; V was cut back by 6 bases and J by 7 bases. CDR3 length: 13 residues. The CDR3 DNA reads TGTGCCAGCAGGTGGACAGGGACGAACACCATATATTTT. This sequence encodes CASRWTGTNTIYF.

The chain has TRBV12-3 or TRBV12-4 and TRBJ2-7; D may be TRBD1 or TRBD2 (5 bases each). CDR3 length equals 13 residues. V lost 5 bases and J lost 1, with 9 bases in between. The CDR3 bases are TGTGCCAGCAGTCTCGAGGGGTCCTACGAGCAGTACTTC. Its protein product is CASSLEGSYEQYF.

This clonotype was counted between two and nine times. This chain uses TRBV7-9 with TRBJ1-1; 8 bases agree with TRBD1. The J segment lost 10 bases and the V segment lost 2 bases, leaving 9 bases of the junction unmatched. The CDR3 has 14 amino acids. The V gene's germline CDR1 is SEHNR and CDR2 FQNEAQ (reference sequence). CDR3 sequence: CASSLTPQGATAFF. In DNA form, the CDR3 reads TGTGCCAGCAGCTTAACCCCCCAGGGGGCGACAGCTTTCTTT. Filled out from reference TRBV7-9 and TRBJ1-1, the complete variable domain reads DTGVSQNPRHKITKRGQNVTFRCDPISEHNRLYWYRQTLGQGPEFLTYFQNEAQLEKSRLLSDRFSAERPKGSFSTLEIQRTEQGDSAMYLCASSLTPQGATAFFGQGTRLTVV.

This chain uses TRBV20-1 with TRBJ2-7; 11 bases align to TRBD1. The V and J ends lost 1 base and 4 bases, in that order; junction bases with no gene match: 3. CDR1 DFQATT and CDR2 SNEGSKA come from the germline V gene (reference sequence). This CDR3 comprises 14 residues. The CDR3 spells CSARVGTGGYEQYF. CDR3 in DNA: TGCAGTGCTAGAGTGGGGACAGGGGGATACGAGCAGTACTTC.

The chain links TRBV20-1 to TRBJ2-1; tentatively, D is TRBD2 (5 bases). Germline V gene data show CDR1 as DFQATT and CDR2 as SNEGSKA (reference sequence). Trimming left V 2 bases short and J 8 bases short, with 19 bases between. CDR3 size: 15 residues. The CDR3 spells CSARPTRAFYYEQFF. CDR3 bases: TGCAGTGCTAGACCCACTAGGGCCTTCTATTATGAGCAGTTCTTC.

V and J are TRBV28 and TRBJ1-2; D gene uncertain. V was pared by 5 bases and J by 8 bases, with 12 bases between. CDR1 is MDHEN, CDR2 SYDVKM, per germline. The CDR3 consists of 12 residues. The CDR3 nucleotides read TGTGCCAGCAGTGACCGAGGATGGGGCTACACCTTC. Translated: CASSDRGWGYTF.

The rearrangement joins TRBV10-3 to TRBJ2-1; 9 nucleotides align to TRBD1. The CDR3 covers 17 residues. In germline, CDR1 is ENHRY, CDR2 SYGVKD. After removal of 4 bases from V and 5 bases from J, the junction contained 12 bases not matched to a gene. CDR3: CAISGPPEDRGNNEQFF. The CDR3 DNA follows: TGTGCCATCAGTGGACCTCCCGAGGACAGGGGTAACAATGAGCAGTTCTTC.

In its sample, this clonotype was seen a few times. The chain uses TRBV29-1 and TRBJ2-1; D uncertain. CDR3 length: 15 residues. Germline values: CDR1 SQVTM, CDR2 ANQGSEA. V lost 0 bases, J lost 7 bases, and 16 bases lay in between. CDR3 amino acids: CSVEETPRPGNEQFF. CDR3 DNA: TGCAGCGTTGAAGAGACTCCCAGGCCTGGGAATGAGCAGTTCTTC.

The sample holds a few counts of this clonotype. The V call is TRBV24-1, the J call TRBJ2-7, with D unresolved. The CDR3 runs 13 residues. The V end lost 1 base, the J end lost 3 bases, and 6 bases lay between the germline ends. Germline V CDR1 and CDR2: KGHDR, SFDVKD. CDR3 sequence: CATSDLWGYEQYF. The DNA for the CDR3 is TGTGCCACCAGTGATTTATGGGGCTACGAGCAGTACTTC.

This clonotype was seen more than once but under ten times. The chain uses TRBV20-1 and TRBJ1-1; 7 bases are shared with TRBD1. The CDR3 contains 14 residues. Losses at the gene ends were 1 base for V and 2 bases for J; bases not matched to a gene: 4. Germline CDR1 DFQATT, CDR2 SNEGSKA (reference sequence). The CDR3: CSARGTGPNTEAFF. DNA for the CDR3: TGCAGTGCTAGAGGGACAGGTCCCAACACTGAAGCTTTCTTT.

This clonotype was detected many times. V and J are TRBV24-1 and TRBJ1-2; 9 bases align to TRBD1. Trimming removed 5 bases from V and 0 bases from J; junction bases left unmatched: 3. Germline V gene data show CDR1 as KGHDR and CDR2 as SFDVKD. This CDR3 spans 15 amino acids. The CDR3 protein is CATSGTGVSNYGYTF. CDR3 DNA sequence: TGTGCCACCAGTGGGACAGGGGTTTCTAACTATGGCTACACCTTC.

The genes are TRBV12-3 or TRBV12-4 and TRBJ2-1; 11 bases match TRBD2. The CDR3 runs 16 residues. With V trimmed by 7 bases and J by 9 bases, 14 bases remained unmatched. CDR3 sequence (DNA): TGTGCCAGCAATCCTAGCGGGAGGTCATTTCGGGGTGAGCAGTTCTTC. The encoded protein is CASNPSGRSFRGEQFF.

This clonotype came up many times. The chain recombines TRBV18 with TRBJ2-6; D unclear. Trimming shortened V by 2 bases and J by 3 bases, and 5 bases separated the two germline ends. Germline V lookup: CDR1 KGHSH, CDR2 LQKENI. This CDR3 comprises 14 residues. The CDR3 region has the DNA TGTGCCAGCTCACCAGGGGATGGGGCCAACGTCCTGACTTTC. This translates into CASSPGDGANVLTF.

This clonotype has more than one count but fewer than ten. The chain couples TRBV9 to TRBJ2-1; D gene unclear. The V and J ends lost 0 bases and 9 bases respectively, with 4 bases between them. The germline CDR1 and CDR2 sequences are SGDLS and YYNGEE. The CDR3 consists of 11 residues. The CDR3 DNA follows: TGTGCCAGCAGCGTAGGCGGTGAGCAGTTCTTC. This encodes CASSVGGEQFF.

In this sample, this clonotype turned up many times. This chain's CDR3 is CASSEAAGGTSGYEQYF. For the CDR3, the DNA is TGTGCCAGCAGTGAAGCTGCAGGGGGGACTAGCGGTTACGAGCAGTACTTC. The rearrangement joins TRBV6-1 to TRBJ2-7; 11 positions match TRBD2. Trimming at V came to 0 bases and at J to 4 bases, leaving 8 bases not matched to a gene. CDR1 MNHNS and CDR2 SASEGT come from the germline V gene. The CDR3 sequence is 17 residues long.